One sample yielded the 2 T cell receptor beta chains listed below, sequenced in a study of blood T cell repertoires in COVID-19. The protocol was immunoSEQ multiplex PCR, while the TCRdb copy is restricted to in-frame clones and leaves out a portion. The sample has around 240,000 clones, 83% seen once; the top ten hold less than 8%. Sequenced material: peripheral blood. Receptor source: a woman between 50 and 59 years old with acute or convalescent COVID-19.

This clone was observed at least ten times. The V call is TRBV4-1, the J call TRBJ1-5; D is perhaps TRBD1 (6 bases). Germline CDR1 reads MGHRA; CDR2 reads YSYEKL. V was clipped by 4 bases and J by 6 bases, with 13 bases between them. CDR3 length: 14 residues. The CDR3 loop is CASSPNRVVQPQHF. The CDR3 nucleotides read TGCGCCAGCAGCCCTAACAGGGTTGTTCAGCCCCAGCATTTT.

CDR3 region: CASTAASGTQYF. The DNA for the CDR3 is TGTGCCAGCACGGCGGCCTCCGGTACGCAGTATTTT. The J gene is TRBJ2-3, the V gene TRBV6-6; D remains ambiguous. The V and J ends lost 7 bases and 8 bases respectively, with 13 bases between them. Looked up from germline, CDR1 is MNHNY and CDR2 is SVGAGI (reference sequence). The length of the CDR3 is 12 residues.